This T cell receptor (beta chain) was recorded in a study of response to subunit inactivated influenza vaccine. Trimming at V came to 6 bases and at J to 5 bases, leaving 5 bases not matched to a gene. There are 13 residues in the CDR3. Germline lookup yields CDR1 SQVTM and CDR2 ANQGSEA. General study results and limits: After each seasonal influenza vaccination, few new T cells are recruited, the authors suggested.

One entry per CDR3 protein, called by TCRdb with MiXCR from the RT-PCR reads. The sample lists 650,000 to 850,000 distinct CDR3 sequences; 11% to 15% were seen once. This clonotype was found many times. As yet, its antigen is unknown. The V gene is TRBV29-1, the J gene TRBJ2-1; 9 bases map to TRBD1. The source of this sequence is a man aged 50-60 years who received an inactivated influenza vaccine. Specimen: PBMCs from blood, collected approximately 15 days before vaccination. The CDR3: CSVGTGQNNEQFF. CDR3 DNA sequence: TGCAGCGTCGGGACAGGGCAGAACAATGAGCAGTTCTTC.